This T cell receptor beta chain appears in the sequencing data of a study of T cell responses to AZD1222 COVID-19 vaccine. Sequencing was performed with immunoSEQ multiplex PCR; in TCRdb, only in-frame clones are kept and a portion is missing. The sample lists tens of thousands of clones, more than 75% occurring once. A note on this clone: Antigen specificity is unknown.

General study results and limits: Donors were mostly white British, more females; clonal diversity possibly underestimated.

The specimen comprised peripheral blood, sampled on day 0 of AZD1222 vaccination. The TCR originated in an adult in good health.

The chain's CDR3 is CASSSLGETGLYGYTF. CDR3 sequence (DNA): TGCGCCAGCAGCTCCCTTGGGGAGACAGGGCTTTATGGCTACACCTTC. This chain joins TRBV5-1 and TRBJ1-2, with TRBD1 identical over 7 bases. The CDR3 covers 16 residues. J was trimmed by 5 bases and V by 3 bases; bases with no gene match: 13. Germline V CDR1 and CDR2: SGHRS, YFSETQ.